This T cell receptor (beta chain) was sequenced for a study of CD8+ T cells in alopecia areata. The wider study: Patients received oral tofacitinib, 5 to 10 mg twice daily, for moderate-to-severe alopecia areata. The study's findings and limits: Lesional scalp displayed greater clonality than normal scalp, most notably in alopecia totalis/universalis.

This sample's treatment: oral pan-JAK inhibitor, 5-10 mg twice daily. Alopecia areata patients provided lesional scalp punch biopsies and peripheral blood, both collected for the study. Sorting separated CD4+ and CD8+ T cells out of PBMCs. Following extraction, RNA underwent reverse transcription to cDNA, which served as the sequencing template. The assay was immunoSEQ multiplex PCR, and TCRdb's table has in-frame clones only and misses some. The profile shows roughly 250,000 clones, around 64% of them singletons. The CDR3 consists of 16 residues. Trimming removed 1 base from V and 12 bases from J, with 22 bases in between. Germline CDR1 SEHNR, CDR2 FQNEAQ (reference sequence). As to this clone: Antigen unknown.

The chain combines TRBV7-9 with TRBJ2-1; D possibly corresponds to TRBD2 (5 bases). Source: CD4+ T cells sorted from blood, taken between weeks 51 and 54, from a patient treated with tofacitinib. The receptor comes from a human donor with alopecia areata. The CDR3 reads CASSLVGGPYNEGQFF. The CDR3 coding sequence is TGTGCCAGCAGCTTAGTCGGCGGCCCCTACAATGAGGGGCAGTTCTTC.